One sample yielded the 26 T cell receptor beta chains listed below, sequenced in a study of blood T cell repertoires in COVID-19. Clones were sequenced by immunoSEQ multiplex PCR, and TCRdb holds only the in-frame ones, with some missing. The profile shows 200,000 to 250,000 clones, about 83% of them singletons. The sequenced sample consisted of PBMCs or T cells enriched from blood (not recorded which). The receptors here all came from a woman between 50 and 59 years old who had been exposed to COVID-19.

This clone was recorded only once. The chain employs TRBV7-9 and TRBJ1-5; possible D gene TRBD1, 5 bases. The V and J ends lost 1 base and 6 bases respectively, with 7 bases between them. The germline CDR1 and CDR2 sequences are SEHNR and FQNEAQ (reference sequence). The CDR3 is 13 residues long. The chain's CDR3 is CASSLGGVQPQHF. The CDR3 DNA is TGTGCCAGCAGCTTAGGGGGGGTTCAGCCCCAGCATTTT.

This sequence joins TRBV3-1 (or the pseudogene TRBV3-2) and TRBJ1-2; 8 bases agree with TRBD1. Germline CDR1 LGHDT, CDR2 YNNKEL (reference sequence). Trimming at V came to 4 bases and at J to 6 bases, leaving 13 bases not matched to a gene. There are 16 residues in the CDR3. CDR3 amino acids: CASSPGQGQHRDGYTF. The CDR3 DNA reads TGTGCCAGCAGCCCCGGACAGGGTCAACACAGAGATGGCTACACCTTC.

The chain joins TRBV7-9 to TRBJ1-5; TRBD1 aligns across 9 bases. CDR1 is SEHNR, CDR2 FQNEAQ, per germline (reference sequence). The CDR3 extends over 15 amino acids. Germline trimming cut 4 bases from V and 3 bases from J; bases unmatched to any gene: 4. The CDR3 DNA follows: TGTGCCAGCAGCTCTACAGGGGGCGTCAATCAGCCCCAGCATTTT. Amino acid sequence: CASSSTGGVNQPQHF.

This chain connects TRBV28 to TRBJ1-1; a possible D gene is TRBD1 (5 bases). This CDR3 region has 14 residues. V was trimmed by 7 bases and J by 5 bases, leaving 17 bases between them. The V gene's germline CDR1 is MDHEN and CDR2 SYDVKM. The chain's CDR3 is CASIPVGGETEAFF. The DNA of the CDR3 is TGTGCCAGCATCCCCGTCGGGGGGGAGACTGAAGCTTTCTTT.

The CDR3 reads CASSDGGGHTEAFF. The CDR3 bases are TGTGCCAGCAGCGATGGAGGGGGCCACACTGAAGCTTTCTTT. The chain employs TRBV9 and TRBJ1-1, with 7 bases lining up with TRBD1. The V gene's germline CDR1 is SGDLS and CDR2 YYNGEE. V trimming: 3 bases; J trimming: 3 bases; junction bases outside the gene matches: 5. This CDR3 is built from 14 residues. Variable domain in full (rest from reference TRBV9 and TRBJ1-1): DSGVTQTPKHLITATGQRVTLRCSPRSGDLSVYWYQQSLDQGLQFLIQYYNGEERAKGNILERFSAQQFPDLHSELNLSSLELGDSALYFCASSDGGGHTEAFFGQGTRLTVV.

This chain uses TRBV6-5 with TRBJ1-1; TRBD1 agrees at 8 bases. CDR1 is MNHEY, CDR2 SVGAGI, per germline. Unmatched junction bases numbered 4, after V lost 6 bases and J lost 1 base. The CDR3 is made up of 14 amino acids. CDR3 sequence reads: CASSRTGKNTEAFF. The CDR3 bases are TGTGCCAGCAGCCGGACAGGGAAGAACACTGAAGCTTTCTTT.

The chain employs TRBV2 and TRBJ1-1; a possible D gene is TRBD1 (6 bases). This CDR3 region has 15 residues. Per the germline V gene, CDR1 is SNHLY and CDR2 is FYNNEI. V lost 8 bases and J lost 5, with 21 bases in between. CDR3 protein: CASARPRGGGTEAFF. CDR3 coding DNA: TGTGCCAGCGCCCGACCCAGGGGTGGGGGAACTGAAGCTTTCTTT.

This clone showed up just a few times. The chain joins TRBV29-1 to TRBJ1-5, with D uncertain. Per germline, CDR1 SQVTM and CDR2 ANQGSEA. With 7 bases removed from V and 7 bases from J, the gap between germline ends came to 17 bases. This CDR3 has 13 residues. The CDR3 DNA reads TGCAGCGGGGGAGGAGGAAAAGGGCAGCCCCAGCATTTT. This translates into CSGGGGKGQPQHF. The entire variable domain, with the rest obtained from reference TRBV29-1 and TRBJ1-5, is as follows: SAVISQKPSRDICQRGTSLTIQCQVDSQVTMMFWYRQQPGQSLTLIATANQGSEATYESGFVIDKFPISRPNLTFSTLTVSNMSPEDSSIYLCSGGGGKGQPQHFGDGTRLSIL.

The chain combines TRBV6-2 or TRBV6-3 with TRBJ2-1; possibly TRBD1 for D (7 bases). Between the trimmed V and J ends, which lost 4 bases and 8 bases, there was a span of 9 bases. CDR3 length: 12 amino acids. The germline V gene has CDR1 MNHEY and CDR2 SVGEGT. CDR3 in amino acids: CASSFRGDEQFF. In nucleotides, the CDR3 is TGTGCCAGCAGTTTCAGGGGGGATGAGCAGTTCTTC.

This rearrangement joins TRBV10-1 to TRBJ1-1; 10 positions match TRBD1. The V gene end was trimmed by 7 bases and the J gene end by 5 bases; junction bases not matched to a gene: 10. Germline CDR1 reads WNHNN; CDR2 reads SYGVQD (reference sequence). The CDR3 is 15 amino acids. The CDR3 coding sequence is TGCGCCAGCATTCCTGGACAGGGGGAGGAGACTGAAGCTTTCTTT. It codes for CASIPGQGEETEAFF.

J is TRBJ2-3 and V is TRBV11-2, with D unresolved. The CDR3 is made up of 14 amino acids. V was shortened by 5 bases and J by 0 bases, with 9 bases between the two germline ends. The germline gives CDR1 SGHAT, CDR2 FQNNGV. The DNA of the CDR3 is TGTGCCAGCAGCCTGACTGCTAGCACAGATACGCAGTATTTT. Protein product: CASSLTASTDTQYF.

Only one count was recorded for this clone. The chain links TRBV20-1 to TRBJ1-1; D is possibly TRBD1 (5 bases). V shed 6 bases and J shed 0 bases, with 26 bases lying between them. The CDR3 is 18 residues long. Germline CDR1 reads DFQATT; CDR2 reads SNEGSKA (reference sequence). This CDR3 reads CSASDRRVAGFMNTEAFF. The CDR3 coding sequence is TGCAGTGCCAGTGACAGAAGGGTCGCGGGCTTCATGAACACTGAAGCTTTCTTT.

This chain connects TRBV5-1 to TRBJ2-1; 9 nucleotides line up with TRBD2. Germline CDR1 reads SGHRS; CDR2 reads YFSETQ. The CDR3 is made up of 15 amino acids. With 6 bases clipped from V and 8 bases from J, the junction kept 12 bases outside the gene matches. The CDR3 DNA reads TGCGCCAGCATTAGGGGACTAGCAACGGCCGATGAGCAGTTCTTC. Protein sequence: CASIRGLATADEQFF.

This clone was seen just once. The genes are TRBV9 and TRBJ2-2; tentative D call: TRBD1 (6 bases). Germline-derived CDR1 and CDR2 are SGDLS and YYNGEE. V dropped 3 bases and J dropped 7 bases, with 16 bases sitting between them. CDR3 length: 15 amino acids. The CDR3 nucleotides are TGTGCCAGCAGCGGCCTCGGGACACGGGGCGGGGAGCTGTTTTTT. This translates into CASSGLGTRGGELFF.

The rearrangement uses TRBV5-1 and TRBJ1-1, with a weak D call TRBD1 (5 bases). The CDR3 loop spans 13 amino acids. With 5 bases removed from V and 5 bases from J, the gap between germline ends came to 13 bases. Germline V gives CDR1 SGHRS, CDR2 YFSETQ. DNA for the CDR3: TGCGCCAGCAGGTCAGGGCGTCGGACTGAAGCTTTCTTT. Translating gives CASRSGRRTEAFF.

The CDR3, as DNA: TGTGCCAGCCAGGGGGGAGTCGGGACTGAAGCTTTCTTT. It specifies CASQGGVGTEAFF. This rearrangement joins TRBV13 to TRBJ1-1; TRBD1 matches at 7 bases. J lost 5 bases, V lost 8 bases, and 8 bases had no gene match. CDR3 length: 13 amino acids. Per the germline V gene, CDR1 is PRHDT and CDR2 is FYEKMQ (reference sequence). The complete variable domain, with remaining parts taken from reference TRBV13 and TRBJ1-1, reads AAGVIQSPRHLIKEKRETATLKCYPIPRHDTVYWYQQGPGQDPQFLISFYEKMQSDKGSIPDRFSAQQFSDYHSELNMSSLELGDSALYFCASQGGVGTEAFFGQGTRLTVV.

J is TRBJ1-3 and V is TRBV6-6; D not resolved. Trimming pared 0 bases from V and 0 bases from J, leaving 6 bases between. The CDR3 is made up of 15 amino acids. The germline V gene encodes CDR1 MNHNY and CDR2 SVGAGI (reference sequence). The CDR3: CASSYSRRSGNTIYF. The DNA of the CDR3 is TGTGCCAGCAGTTACTCGAGGCGCTCTGGAAACACCATATATTTT.

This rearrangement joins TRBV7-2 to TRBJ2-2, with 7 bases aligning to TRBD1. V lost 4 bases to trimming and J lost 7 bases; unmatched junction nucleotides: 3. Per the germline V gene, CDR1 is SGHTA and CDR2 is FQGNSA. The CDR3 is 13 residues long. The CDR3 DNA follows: TGTGCCAGCAGCTCAGGGGACAGCGGGGAGCTGTTTTTT. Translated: CASSSGDSGELFF.

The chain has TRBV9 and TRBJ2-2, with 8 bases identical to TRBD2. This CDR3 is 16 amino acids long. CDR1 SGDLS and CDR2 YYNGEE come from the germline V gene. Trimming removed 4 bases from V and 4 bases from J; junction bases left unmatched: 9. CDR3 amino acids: CASSPGGDPGTGELFF. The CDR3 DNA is TGTGCCAGCAGCCCCGGGGGGGACCCCGGCACCGGGGAGCTGTTTTTT.

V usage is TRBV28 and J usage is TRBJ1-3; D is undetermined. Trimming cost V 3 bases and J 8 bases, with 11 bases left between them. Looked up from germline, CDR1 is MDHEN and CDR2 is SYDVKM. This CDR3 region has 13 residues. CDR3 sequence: CASSFGPRDTIYF. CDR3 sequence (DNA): TGTGCCAGCAGTTTTGGTCCGAGGGACACCATATATTTT.

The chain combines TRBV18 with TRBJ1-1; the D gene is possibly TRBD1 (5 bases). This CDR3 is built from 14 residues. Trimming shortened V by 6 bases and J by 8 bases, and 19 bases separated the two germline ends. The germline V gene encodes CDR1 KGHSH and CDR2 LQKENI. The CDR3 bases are TGTGCCAGCTCCCCAACCCCCAGGGCCGGAGAAGCTTTCTTT. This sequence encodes CASSPTPRAGEAFF. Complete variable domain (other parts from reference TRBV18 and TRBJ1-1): NAGVMQNPRHLVRRRGQEARLRCSPMKGHSHVYWYRQLPEEGLKFMVYLQKENIIDESGMPKERFSAEFPKEGPSILRIQQVVRGDSAAYFCASSPTPRAGEAFFGQGTRLTVV.

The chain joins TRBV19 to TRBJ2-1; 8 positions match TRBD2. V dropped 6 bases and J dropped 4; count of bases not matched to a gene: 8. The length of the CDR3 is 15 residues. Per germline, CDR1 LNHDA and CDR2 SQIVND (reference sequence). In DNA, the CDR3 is TGTGCCAGTAGCAAGTCGGGGGGGACTTACAATGAGCAGTTCTTC. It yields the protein CASSKSGGTYNEQFF.

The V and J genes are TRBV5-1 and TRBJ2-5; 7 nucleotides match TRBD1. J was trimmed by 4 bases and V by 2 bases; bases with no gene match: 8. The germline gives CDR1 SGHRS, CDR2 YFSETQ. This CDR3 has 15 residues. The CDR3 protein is CASSFGLQGRETQYF. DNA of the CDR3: TGCGCCAGCAGCTTTGGGCTACAGGGGAGAGAGACCCAGTACTTC.

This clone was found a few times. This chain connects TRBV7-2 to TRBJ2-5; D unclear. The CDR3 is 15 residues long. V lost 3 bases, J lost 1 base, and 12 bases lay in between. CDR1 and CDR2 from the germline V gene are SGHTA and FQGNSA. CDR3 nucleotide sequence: TGTGCCAGCAGCTTGTACTGGAGTACCCAAGAGACCCAGTACTTC. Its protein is CASSLYWSTQETQYF.

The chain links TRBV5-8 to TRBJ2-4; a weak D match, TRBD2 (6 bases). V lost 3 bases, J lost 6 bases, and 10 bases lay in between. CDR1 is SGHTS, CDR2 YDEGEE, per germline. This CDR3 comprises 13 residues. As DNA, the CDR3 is TGTGCCAGCAGCTACACTAGCCCAAACATTCAGTACTTC. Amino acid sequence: CASSYTSPNIQYF.

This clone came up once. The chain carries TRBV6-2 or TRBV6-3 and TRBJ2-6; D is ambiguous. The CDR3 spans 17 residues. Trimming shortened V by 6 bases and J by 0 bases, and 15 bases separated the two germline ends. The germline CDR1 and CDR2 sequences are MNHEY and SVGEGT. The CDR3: CASSPYRRSSGANVLTF. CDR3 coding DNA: TGTGCCAGCAGCCCTTACCGTCGTAGCTCTGGGGCCAACGTCCTGACTTTC.